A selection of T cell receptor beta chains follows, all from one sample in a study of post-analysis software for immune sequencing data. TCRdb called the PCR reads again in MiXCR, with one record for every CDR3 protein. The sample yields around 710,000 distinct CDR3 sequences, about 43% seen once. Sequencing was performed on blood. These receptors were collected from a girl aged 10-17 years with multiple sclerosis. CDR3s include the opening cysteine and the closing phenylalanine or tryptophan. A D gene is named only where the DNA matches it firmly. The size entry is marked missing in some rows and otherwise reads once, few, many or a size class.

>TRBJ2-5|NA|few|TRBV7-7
CASSQSQGVETQYF
TGTGCTAGCAGCCAATCCCAGGGTGTGGAGACCCAGTACTTC
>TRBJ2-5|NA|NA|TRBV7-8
CASSFRTKTETQYF
TGTGCCAGCAGCTTCCGGACGAAAACAGAGACCCAGTACTTC
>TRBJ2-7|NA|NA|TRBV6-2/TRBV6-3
CASRDLGGVAYEQYF
TGTGCCAGCAGAGACTTGGGCGGTGTGGCCTACGAGCAGTACTTC
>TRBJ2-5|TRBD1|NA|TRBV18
CASSPVPGQQETQYF
TGTGCCAGCTCACCCGTCCCGGGACAGCAAGAGACCCAGTACTTC
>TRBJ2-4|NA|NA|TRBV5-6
CASSQVVRSWQYF
TGTGCCAGCAGCCAGGTAGTGCGGAGCTGGCAGTACTTC
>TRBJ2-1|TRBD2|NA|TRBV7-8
CASSGTPGTSGIWNEQFF
TGTGCCAGCAGCGGTACCCCCGGGACTAGCGGGATTTGGAATGAGCAGTTCTTC
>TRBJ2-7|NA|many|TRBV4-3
CASSLRPTYEQYF
TGCGCCAGCAGCCTTAGGCCAACCTACGAGCAGTACTTC
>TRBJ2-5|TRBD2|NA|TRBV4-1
CASSQQLSGTGETQYF
TGCGCCAGCAGCCAACAACTCAGCGGGACTGGAGAGACCCAGTACTTC
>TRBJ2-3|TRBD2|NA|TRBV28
CASSSVGAGGPRTDTQYF
TGTGCCAGCTCTTCCGTGGGCGCGGGAGGGCCCCGCACAGATACGCAGTATTTT
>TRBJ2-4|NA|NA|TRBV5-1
CASSQAEVGKNIQYF
TGCGCCAGCAGCCAAGCGGAAGTCGGCAAAAACATTCAGTACTTC
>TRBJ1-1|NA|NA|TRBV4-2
CASSQGPGRWDAEAFF
TGTGCCAGCAGCCAAGGTCCTGGACGGTGGGACGCTGAAGCTTTCTTT
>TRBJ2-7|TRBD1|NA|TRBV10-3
CALSKGDRGSYEQYF
TGTGCCCTCAGTAAGGGGGACAGGGGATCCTACGAGCAGTACTTC
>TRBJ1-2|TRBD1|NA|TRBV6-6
CASAQGADYGYTF
TGTGCCAGCGCACAGGGGGCCGACTATGGCTACACCTTC
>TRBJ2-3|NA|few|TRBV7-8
CASSTGQVGGDTQYF
TGTGCCAGCAGCACGGGCCAGGTTGGCGGAGATACGCAGTATTTT
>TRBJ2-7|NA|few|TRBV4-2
CASSQDLGRVSEQYF
TGTGCCAGCAGCCAAGATCTGGGCAGGGTGAGCGAGCAGTACTTC
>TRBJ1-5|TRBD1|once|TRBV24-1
CATSAGTAPFEPQHF
TGTGCCACCAGTGCAGGGACAGCACCTTTTGAGCCCCAGCATTTT
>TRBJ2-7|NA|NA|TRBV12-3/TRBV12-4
CASSTAGNSYEQYF
TGTGCCAGCAGTACCGCGGGAAACTCCTACGAGCAGTACTTC
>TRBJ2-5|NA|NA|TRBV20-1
CSARYTTDWYQETQYF
TGCAGTGCCCGATACACTACAGATTGGTACCAAGAGACCCAGTACTTC
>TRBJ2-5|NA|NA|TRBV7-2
CASSLTPSLETQYF
TGTGCCAGCAGCTTAACGCCTAGTTTGGAGACCCAGTACTTC
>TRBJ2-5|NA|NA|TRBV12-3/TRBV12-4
CASSWDFRPETQYF
TGTGCCAGCAGTTGGGACTTCCGCCCGGAGACCCAGTACTTC
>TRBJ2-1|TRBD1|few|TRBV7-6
CASSRGQGPPSEQFF
TGTGCCAGCAGCCGGGGACAGGGGCCCCCCTCGGAGCAGTTCTTC
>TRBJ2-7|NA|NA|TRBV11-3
CASSSQTSGEQYF
TGTGCCAGCAGCTCCCAGACTAGTGGAGAGCAGTACTTC
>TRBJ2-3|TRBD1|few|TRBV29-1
CSVVQGAFLTDTQYF
TGCAGCGTAGTACAGGGGGCTTTCCTCACAGATACGCAGTATTTT
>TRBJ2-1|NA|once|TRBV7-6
CASSSLSGKVNEQFF
TGTGCCAGCAGCTCCCTTAGTGGGAAGGTCAATGAGCAGTTCTTC
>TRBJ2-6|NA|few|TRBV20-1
CSASGGLTGANVLTF
TGCAGTGCTAGTGGCGGATTGACTGGGGCCAACGTCCTGACTTTC
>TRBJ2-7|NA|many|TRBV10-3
CAISETPWGFVDYEQYF
TGTGCCATCAGTGAGACCCCGTGGGGGTTCGTGGACTACGAGCAGTACTTC
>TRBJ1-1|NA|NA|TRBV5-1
CASSLSGRQNTEAFF
TGCGCCAGCAGCTTGAGTGGCCGACAGAACACTGAAGCTTTCTTT
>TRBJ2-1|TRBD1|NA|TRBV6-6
CASSNRDRNNEQFF
TGTGCCAGCAGTAACCGGGACAGGAACAATGAGCAGTTCTTC
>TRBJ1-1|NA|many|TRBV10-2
CASSVAGEAFF
TGCGCCAGCAGTGTGGCAGGGGAAGCTTTCTTT
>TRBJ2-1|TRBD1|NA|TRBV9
CASSGGTGWVNEQFF
TGTGCCAGCAGCGGGGGGACAGGGTGGGTTAATGAGCAGTTCTTC
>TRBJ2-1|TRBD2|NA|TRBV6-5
CASSYSRSGGRDEQFF
TGTGCCAGCAGTTACTCGAGGAGCGGGGGGAGGGATGAGCAGTTCTTC
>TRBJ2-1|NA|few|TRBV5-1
CASSLGRAGSSYNEQFF
TGCGCCAGCAGCTTGGGGAGGGCAGGGTCATCCTACAATGAGCAGTTCTTC
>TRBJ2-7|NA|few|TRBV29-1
CSVRGRWSGEQYF
TGCAGCGTTCGGGGCAGGTGGTCAGGCGAGCAGTACTTC
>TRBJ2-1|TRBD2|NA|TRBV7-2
CASSSLAGEYNEQFF
TGTGCCAGCAGCTCTCTAGCGGGGGAATACAATGAGCAGTTCTTC
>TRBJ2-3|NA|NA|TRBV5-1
CASSSRGVSTDTQYF
TGCGCCAGCAGCTCCAGAGGGGTCAGCACAGATACGCAGTATTTT
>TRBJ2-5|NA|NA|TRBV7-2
CASSLDRAAETQYF
TGTGCCAGCAGCTTAGACAGGGCTGCAGAGACCCAGTACTTC
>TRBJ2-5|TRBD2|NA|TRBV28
CASGNSGRNQETQYF
TGTGCCAGCGGAAATAGCGGGAGGAATCAAGAGACCCAGTACTTC
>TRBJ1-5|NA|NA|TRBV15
CATSRDMGARGNQPQHF
TGTGCCACCAGCAGAGATATGGGGGCGAGAGGCAATCAGCCCCAGCATTTT